Each of the 14 T cell receptor beta chains below was sequenced from the same sample in a study of PD-L1 blockade in urothelial cancer. Indicated time point: peripheral blood 6 weeks after treatment start. Here immunoSEQ multiplex PCR was the method, and the copy in TCRdb shows in-frame clones only, minus some. Of about 120,000 clones in the sample, around 89% were seen once. The sequencing here drew on PBMCs, taken around atezolizumab (anti-PD-L1) treatment. These receptor sequences come from a man in his 60s with urothelial cancer.

This clone was seen a single time. This sequence joins TRBV5-1 and TRBJ1-4; TRBD1 matches at 8 bases. V was pared by 0 bases and J by 7 bases, with 5 bases of the junction left unmatched. The CDR3 is made up of 15 amino acids. CDR1 and CDR2 from the germline V gene are SGHRS and YFSETQ. CDR3 protein: CASSLDPGGSEKLFF. The CDR3 region has the DNA TGCGCCAGCAGCTTGGATCCAGGGGGCAGTGAAAAACTGTTTTTT.

This chain links TRBV13 with TRBJ2-7, with 9 bases identical to TRBD1. CDR1 is PRHDT and CDR2 is FYEKMQ in the germline V gene (reference sequence). The CDR3 length is 15 residues. With V trimmed by 1 base and J by 3 bases, 4 bases remained unmatched. Written as DNA, the CDR3 is TGTGCCAGCAGCTTAGAGACAGGGGGGGACTACGAGCAGTACTTC. Translated, it gives CASSLETGGDYEQYF.

The chain carries TRBV11-2 and TRBJ2-7, with 9 bases lining up with TRBD1. Germline trimming cut 8 bases from V and 0 bases from J; bases unmatched to any gene: 5. Germline values: CDR1 SGHAT, CDR2 FQNNGV. This CDR3 has 14 residues. Here the CDR3 DNA reads TGTGCCAGCTCCCGGACAGGGGCCTCCTACGAGCAGTACTTC. This codes for CASSRTGASYEQYF.

This chain connects TRBV18 to TRBJ2-1, with D perhaps matching TRBD1 (7 bases). Germline CDR1 reads KGHSH; CDR2 reads LQKENI. Between the trimmed V and J ends, which lost 6 bases and 7 bases, there was a span of 16 bases. The CDR3 is made up of 14 amino acids. CDR3 DNA: TGTGCCAGCTCCTCGACCTCAGGGGGGAATGAGCAGTTCTTC. This gives the protein CASSSTSGGNEQFF.

The chain has TRBV21-1 and TRBJ1-4; TRBD1 is the table's D call and was not checked against the DNA. TRBV21-1 is an annotated pseudogene. The CDR3 covers 17 residues. The CDR3 here is CASSKGGTGEGNEKLFF. The CDR3 region has the DNA TGTGCCAGCAGCAAAGGGGGGACAGGGGAGGGTAATGAAAAACTGTTTTTT.

This chain joins TRBV7-2 and TRBJ2-3, with TRBD2 matching over 7 bases. The trim removed 1 base at V and 3 bases at J, leaving 4 bases unmatched. From germline, CDR1 is SGHTA and CDR2 FQGNSA. The CDR3 is made up of 15 amino acids. The DNA of the CDR3 is TGTGCCAGCAGCTTAGAGGTCGGGAGGACAGATACGCAGTATTTT. Its protein product is CASSLEVGRTDTQYF.

The chain joins TRBV27 to TRBJ1-5, with 11 bases lining up with TRBD1. Germline lookup yields CDR1 MNHEY and CDR2 SMNVEV (reference sequence). This CDR3 region has 17 residues. The ends lost 5 bases at V and 0 bases at J; junction bases unmatched: 6. DNA of the CDR3: TGTGCCAGCAGTCCGGACAGGGGGCCCTATAGCAATCAGCCCCAGCATTTT. Protein sequence: CASSPDRGPYSNQPQHF.

The chain carries TRBV7-9 and TRBJ2-7; 8 bases fit TRBD1. Losses at the gene ends were 2 bases for V and 3 bases for J; bases not matched to a gene: 6. In germline, CDR1 is SEHNR, CDR2 FQNEAQ (reference sequence). This CDR3 is 15 amino acids long. DNA of the CDR3: TGTGCCAGCAGCTTACAGGGGGCGATTCTCTACGAGCAGTACTTC. Protein sequence: CASSLQGAILYEQYF.

The rearrangement uses TRBV19 and TRBJ2-5; 14 nucleotides match TRBD2. With V trimmed by 4 bases and J by 5 bases, 3 bases remained unmatched. The CDR3 sequence is 15 residues long. CDR1 LNHDA and CDR2 SQIVND come from the germline V gene (reference sequence). The CDR3 nucleotides read TGTGCCAGTAGTAGGGGACTAGCGGGAGTGGAGACCCAGTACTTC. Protein: CASSRGLAGVETQYF.

This chain connects TRBV7-3 to TRBJ1-2; D is ambiguous. This CDR3 spans 13 amino acids. CDR1 and CDR2 from the germline V gene are SGHTA and FQGTGA. V lost 3 bases, J lost 7 bases, and 12 bases lay in between. CDR3 sequence reads: CASSFSRESGYTF. CDR3 in DNA: TGTGCCAGCAGCTTCTCCCGGGAGTCTGGCTACACCTTC.

The J gene is TRBJ1-2, the V gene TRBV11-2; D is ambiguous. Germline V lookup: CDR1 SGHAT, CDR2 FQNNGV. The V gene lost 1 base and the J gene lost 8 bases, with 8 bases spanning the gap. The CDR3 totals 12 residues. CDR3 in DNA: TGTGCCAGCAGCTTAGGGCGCGGAGGCTACACCTTC. Translated: CASSLGRGGYTF.

V usage is TRBV29-1 and J usage is TRBJ1-1, with 9 bases fitting TRBD1. The V segment lost 6 bases and the J segment 4 bases; nucleotides outside the gene matches: 9. The CDR3 contains 14 residues. Germline-derived CDR1 and CDR2 are SQVTM and ANQGSEA. The chain's CDR3 is CSVPPGQGLTEAFF. The CDR3 coding sequence is TGCAGCGTCCCGCCGGGACAGGGTCTCACTGAAGCTTTCTTT.

The V and J genes are TRBV30 and TRBJ2-3; 9 bases are shared with TRBD2. Per germline, CDR1 GTSNPN and CDR2 SVGIG (reference sequence). The CDR3 contains 16 residues. V dropped 0 bases and J dropped 0; count of bases not matched to a gene: 4. DNA for the CDR3: TGTGCCTGGAGTGTCGGACTAGCGATTAGCACAGATACGCAGTATTTT. Residues: CAWSVGLAISTDTQYF.

This clone was detected only once. The chain has TRBV14 and TRBJ2-1; maybe TRBD2 (6 bases). Per germline, CDR1 SGHDN and CDR2 FVKESK. The V end lost 4 bases, the J end lost 9 bases, and 13 bases lay between the germline ends. The CDR3 has 13 amino acids. CDR3 nucleotides: TGTGCCAGCAGCCCCCGACTGGAGGGTGAGCAGTTCTTC. Its translation: CASSPRLEGEQFF.